This T cell receptor beta chain was found in a study of blood T cell repertoires in COVID-19. Sequenced by immunoSEQ multiplex PCR; TCRdb stores in-frame clones only, minus some. The sample has about 95,000 clones, about nine tenths seen once; the top ten hold under 5.5%. The ends lost 5 bases at V and 2 bases at J; junction bases unmatched: 5. From germline, CDR1 is LNHDA and CDR2 SQIVND (reference sequence). The CDR3 covers 15 residues. The genes are TRBV19 and TRBJ2-5; 10 bases line up with TRBD1. The sequence derives from a man aged 55 to 70 with COVID-19, enrolled during active disease. The sample consisted of peripheral blood. The CDR3 sequence is CASSSQGQGQETQYF. The CDR3 DNA is TGTGCCAGTAGTTCTCAGGGACAGGGGCAAGAGACCCAGTACTTC.